The rows below give T cell receptor beta chains drawn from one sample of a study of neurological immune-mediated disorders. TCRdb re-derived calls from the 5' RACE reads in MiXCR, one entry per CDR3 protein. The table records tens of thousands of distinct CDR3 sequences, nearly 3.5% of them present only once. Sequenced: PBMCs. These TCRs come from a middle-aged man with multiple sclerosis. CDR3s include the opening cysteine and the closing phenylalanine or tryptophan. The D gene is left open where the match is weak. The size field is filled for only some rows; it gives once, few, many or a size class.

13	TRBV29-1	many	.	TRBJ2-7	CSVEGGGYYEQYF	TGCAGCGTTGAAGGTGGGGGCTACTACGAGCAGTACTTC
15	TRBV3-1	.	TRBD2	TRBJ2-7	CASSPRTSGIYEQYF	TGTGCCAGCAGCCCACGGACTAGCGGGATCTACGAGCAGTACTTC
16	TRBV5-5	many	TRBD1	TRBJ1-1	CASSLRGTAGGTEAFF	TGTGCCAGCAGCTTGCGAGGCACGGCAGGGGGAACTGAAGCTTTCTTT
17	TRBV20-1	many	TRBD2	TRBJ2-3	CSARGLAGGPSTDTQYF	TGCAGTGCTAGAGGACTAGCGGGAGGACCTAGCACAGATACGCAGTATTTT
11	TRBV5-6	few	.	TRBJ2-7	CDSSSTYEQYF	TGTGACAGCAGCTCAACCTACGAGCAGTACTTC
15	TRBV29-1	many	.	TRBJ1-3	CSVEFSESSGNTIYF	TGCAGCGTTGAATTCAGTGAGAGCTCTGGAAACACCATATATTTT
15	TRBV5-1	.	TRBD1	TRBJ1-2	CTSSPGQGTNYGYTF	TGCACCAGCAGTCCCGGACAGGGCACTAACTATGGCTACACCTTC
14	TRBV27	many	.	TRBJ1-3	CASSDSYSGNTIYF	TGTGCCAGTTCCGACAGCTACTCTGGAAACACCATATATTTT
14	TRBV9	many	TRBD2	TRBJ2-1	CASSPSGYYNEQFF	TGTGCCAGCAGCCCTAGCGGATACTACAATGAGCAGTTCTTC
12	TRBV19	many	.	TRBJ1-5	CASSNGAGPQHF	TGTGCCAGTAGTAACGGCGCGGGGCCCCAGCATTTT
14	TRBV15	many	.	TRBJ2-4	CATSAGRLPIIQYF	TGTGCCACCAGCGCAGGACGCCTCCCTATAATTCAGTACTTC
11	TRBV7-2	many	.	TRBJ2-2	CAILDTGELFF	TGTGCCATCCTTGACACCGGGGAGCTGTTTTTT
12	TRBV27	.	.	TRBJ1-6	CDSSTLGSPLHF	TGTGACAGCAGTACCTTAGGATCACCCCTCCACTTT
15	TRBV5-1	many	.	TRBJ2-1	CASSLLASSYNEQFF	TGCGCCAGCAGCTTGTTGGCGAGCTCCTACAATGAGCAGTTCTTC
13	TRBV5-1	many	.	TRBJ2-3	CASSFEGTDTQYF	TGCGCCAGCAGCTTTGAGGGCACAGATACGCAGTATTTT
14	TRBV3-1	many	.	TRBJ2-2	CASSQVQVTGELFF	TGTGCCAGCAGCCAAGTCCAGGTCACCGGGGAGCTGTTTTTT
14	TRBV10-2	many	TRBD1	TRBJ1-2	CASKGTGGRNGYTF	TGCGCCAGCAAAGGGACAGGGGGCAGAAATGGCTACACCTTC
14	TRBV12-3/TRBV12-4	many	.	TRBJ1-4	CASSMNVGAEKLFF	TGTGCCAGCAGCATGAACGTAGGGGCTGAAAAACTGTTTTTT
16	TRBV20-1	many	TRBD2	TRBJ2-7	CSASAPKSGDPYEQYF	TGCAGTGCTAGCGCCCCAAAAAGCGGGGACCCCTACGAGCAGTACTTC
15	TRBV20-1	many	.	TRBJ1-6	CSAGLQGSRNSPLHF	TGCAGTGCCGGACTACAGGGTTCGCGTAATTCACCCCTCCACTTT
15	TRBV25-1	many	TRBD1	TRBJ2-3	CASSEWVRGTDTQYF	TGTGCCAGCAGTGAATGGGTCAGGGGGACAGATACGCAGTATTTT
17	TRBV5-1	few	.	TRBJ2-1	CASSLSLFVSSYNEQFF	TGCGCCAGCAGCCTGAGTCTTTTCGTCAGCTCCTACAATGAGCAGTTCTTC
14	TRBV6-6	many	.	TRBJ1-3	CASSPGLSGNTIYF	TGTGCCAGCAGTCCCGGGCTCTCTGGAAACACCATATATTTT
15	TRBV7-8	many	.	TRBJ2-3	CASSLRSHFTDTQYF	TGTGCCAGCAGCTTGCGGTCTCATTTCACAGATACGCAGTATTTT
15	TRBV5-1	many	.	TRBJ1-5	CASSLTGEAGQPQHF	TGCGCCAGCAGCTTGACGGGGGAAGCGGGGCAGCCCCAGCATTTT
12	TRBV20-1	many	TRBD1	TRBJ2-7	CSAGGQTYEQYF	TGCAGTGCTGGGGGACAGACCTACGAGCAGTACTTC
14	TRBV2	many	.	TRBJ2-5	CASSTTGRQETQYF	TGTGCCAGCAGCACTACAGGGCGCCAAGAGACCCAGTACTTC
14	TRBV5-1	many	.	TRBJ1-1	CASSLLTANTEAFF	TGCGCCAGCAGCTTGCTAACTGCTAACACTGAAGCTTTCTTT
16	TRBV7-3	many	TRBD2	TRBJ2-2	CASSYGGLAVPGELFF	TGTGCCAGCAGCTACGGCGGACTAGCAGTCCCCGGGGAGCTGTTTTTT
14	TRBV5-1	many	TRBD1	TRBJ2-5	CASSLGTQGETQYF	TGCGCCAGCAGCTTGGGTACACAGGGGGAGACCCAGTACTTC
14	TRBV11-2	many	.	TRBJ2-2	CASSLHIQAGELFF	TGTGCCAGCAGCTTACATATACAGGCTGGGGAGCTGTTTTTT
16	TRBV20-1	many	.	TRBJ2-3	CSARDNRRRSTDTQYF	TGCAGTGCTAGAGATAATCGGAGGCGAAGCACAGATACGCAGTATTTT
17	TRBV18	few	TRBD2	TRBJ2-3	CASSRRGLAGDTDTQYF	TGTGCCAGCTCACGAAGGGGACTAGCGGGAGACACAGATACGCAGTATTTT
16	TRBV20-1	.	.	TRBJ2-7	CSARARPGVGTYEQYF	TGCAGTGCTAGAGCCCGCCCGGGGGTAGGAACCTACGAGCAGTACTTC
13	TRBV2	many	.	TRBJ2-2	CASNYLDTGELFF	TGTGCCAGCAACTATCTGGACACCGGGGAGCTGTTTTTT
15	TRBV5-1	many	.	TRBJ2-3	CASSLDQGGTDTQYF	TGCGCCAGCAGCTTGGACCAGGGAGGCACAGATACGCAGTATTTT
15	TRBV27	many	TRBD1	TRBJ1-1	CASSRVRDRNTEAFF	TGTGCCAGCAGTCGTGTGAGGGACAGGAACACTGAAGCTTTCTTT
15	TRBV5-1	many	.	TRBJ1-5	CASSLGSNSNQPQHF	TGCGCCAGCAGCTTGGGAAGCAATAGCAATCAGCCCCAGCATTTT
15	TRBV5-1	many	.	TRBJ2-3	CASRAGAVSTDTQYF	TGCGCCAGCAGAGCAGGAGCCGTTAGCACAGATACGCAGTATTTT
13	TRBV29-1	many	.	TRBJ2-1	CSVEGGTGKSEFF	TGCAGCGTTGAGGGGGGAACGGGGAAGTCGGAGTTCTTC
16	TRBV11-2	.	TRBD2	TRBJ2-3	CDSSSLAGGGTDTQYF	TGTGACAGCAGCTCACTAGCGGGAGGGGGCACAGATACGCAATATTTT
15	TRBV5-1	many	.	TRBJ2-3	CASSPERGAGDTQYF	TGCGCCAGCAGCCCGGAGAGGGGAGCTGGAGATACGCAGTATTTT
17	TRBV5-6	.	TRBD2	TRBJ2-3	CASSPPWPGGATDTQYF	TGTGCCAGCAGCCCCCCCTGGCCGGGGGGGGCCACAGATACGCAGTATTTT
17	TRBV14	.	TRBD1	TRBJ1-2	CASSQDLGQGTGYGYTF	TGTGCCAGCAGCCAAGATCTGGGACAGGGGACCGGCTATGGCTACACCTTC
14	TRBV7-2	many	.	TRBJ2-1	CASRGQLSYNEQFF	TGTGCCAGCAGAGGGCAACTCTCCTACAATGAGCAGTTCTTC
13	TRBV5-1	many	.	TRBJ2-1	CASSPGGPDEQFF	TGCGCCAGCAGCCCCGGGGGGCCGGATGAGCAGTTCTTC
18	TRBV6-5	.	.	TRBJ2-3	CASSYSAGHEPSTDTQYF	TGTGCCAGCAGTTACTCGGCAGGCCACGAGCCTAGCACAGATACGCAGTATTTT